Described below is a single TCR beta chain sequence and its context. Its target is unknown. The sample belongs to a study of siplizumab effects on memory and regulatory T cells. Study-wide findings and caveats: Neither a naive nor a memory phenotype was assignable to roughly 75-96% of proliferating CD4+ or CD8+ clones. In unstimulated cells, naive T cells appeared more diverse than memory T cells and seemed major alloresponse contributors. The mean Treg-derived percentage of mappable alloreactive CD4+ clones was 60% to 70% with siplizumab compared with roughly 30% in controls. Suppressive function of proliferating Tregs from siplizumab cultures was not confirmed.

TCRdb keeps only in-frame clones here, not all; method: immunoSEQ multiplex PCR. The sample records around 100,000 clones, around 95% being singletons. The CDR3 covers 11 residues. V dropped 6 bases and J dropped 8 bases, with 11 bases sitting between them. Germline-derived CDR1 and CDR2 are DFQATT and SNEGSKA (reference sequence). The J gene is TRBJ2-1, the V gene TRBV20-1; unclear D gene. This TCR came from a human donor in good health. What was sequenced was Tregs sorted from blood. CDR3 amino acids: CSATLRYEQFF. CDR3 in DNA: TGCAGTGCAACCTTGAGGTATGAGCAGTTCTTC.